The rows below give T cell receptor beta chains drawn from one sample of a study of early T cells in non-severe SARS-CoV-2 infection. MiXCR, applied by TCRdb to the 5' RACE reads, yields one record per CDR3 protein. The sample has approximately 52,000 distinct CDR3 sequences; about 8.2% are singletons. The specimen sequenced was whole blood. The receptor set was obtained from an adult who was a healthcare worker with PCR-confirmed SARS-CoV-2 infection or an uninfected control (not recorded which). CDR3s include the opening cysteine and the closing phenylalanine or tryptophan. The D gene is left open where the match is weak. Clone size is given for some rows only: seen once, a few or many times, or a class if the clone is expanded.

d_gene	abundance	v_gene	j_gene	CDR3nt	CDR3aa
.	few	TRBV28	TRBJ2-3	TGTGCCAGTCATGCCTCGGGAGATACGCAGTATTTT	CASHASGDTQYF
TRBD2	many	TRBV7-6	TRBJ2-1	TGTGCCAGCAGCTTAGCGAAAACTAGCGGGTACAATGAGCAGTTCTTC	CASSLAKTSGYNEQFF
TRBD1	few	TRBV28	TRBJ2-7	TGTGCCAGCAGCGACCCCCCCGGGACAGGGGGCTTTCGCCCCTACGAGCAGTACTTC	CASSDPPGTGGFRPYEQYF
.	.	TRBV7-7	TRBJ2-1	TGTGCTAGCTCAGCAGGAGATTACAATGAGCAGTTCTTC	CASSAGDYNEQFF
.	few	TRBV10-3	TRBJ2-2	TGTGCCATCAGTGAGTCGGGACAACTCGGGGAGCTGTTTTTT	CAISESGQLGELFF
.	many	TRBV6-2/TRBV6-3	TRBJ2-6	TGTGCCAGCAGTTACAGGGTCTCTGGGGCCAACGTCCTGACTTTC	CASSYRVSGANVLTF
TRBD1	few	TRBV6-6	TRBJ1-2	TGTGCCAGCAGGTCAGGGGGCCTCTATGGCTACACCTTC	CASRSGGLYGYTF
.	many	TRBV11-2	TRBJ2-1	TGTGCCAGCAGCTTCCTTAGCGGCAGGGGCAATGAGCAGTTCTTC	CASSFLSGRGNEQFF
.	many	TRBV14	TRBJ2-5	TGTGCCAGCAGCCAAGAGGACAGAGGAGAGACCCAGTACTTC	CASSQEDRGETQYF
TRBD1	many	TRBV20-1	TRBJ2-7	TGCAGTGCCACCGGGACAGGGGGCTACGAGCAGTACTTC	CSATGTGGYEQYF
TRBD2	few	TRBV6-2/TRBV6-3	TRBJ2-3	TGTGCCAGCAGTTGGACTAGCGGGAGGGCCACAGATACGCAGTATTTT	CASSWTSGRATDTQYF
TRBD1	once	TRBV5-1	TRBJ2-2	TGCGCCAGCAGCTTTGGGACAGCGAACACCGAGGAGCTGTTTTTT	CASSFGTANTEELFF
.	many	TRBV28	TRBJ2-3	TGTGCCAGCAGCTACGAGGATACGCAGTATTTT	CASSYEDTQYF
.	few	TRBV5-5	TRBJ1-4	TGTGCCAGCAGCTTAGTAATGCGGTCTAATGAAAAACTGTTTTTT	CASSLVMRSNEKLFF
.	few	TRBV3-1	TRBJ2-7	TGTGCCAGCAGCCAAGATCCCCGCAGAATCTACGAGCAGTACTTC	CASSQDPRRIYEQYF
.	.	TRBV27	TRBJ2-7	TGTGCCAGCATCTCCTCCTACGAGCAGTACTTC	CASISSYEQYF
.	few	TRBV6-1	TRBJ1-1	TGTGCCAGCAGTGAAGCGAGGGTCACTGAAGCTTTCTTT	CASSEARVTEAFF
.	many	TRBV6-6	TRBJ1-1	TGTGCCAGCAGTTTTTTGGTAGGGGAGACTGAAGCTTTCTTT	CASSFLVGETEAFF
.	many	TRBV3-1	TRBJ2-1	TGTGCCAGCAGCCAAGGGGGGGCCGTGAATGAGCAGTTCTTC	CASSQGGAVNEQFF
.	few	TRBV30	TRBJ1-2	TGTGCCTGGAGCGGGGGACGAAATGGCTACACCTTC	CAWSGGRNGYTF
.	few	TRBV7-2	TRBJ2-4	TGTGCCAGCAGCTTTTCGAGAAACATTCAGTACTTC	CASSFSRNIQYF
.	few	TRBV21-1	TRBJ2-5	TGCAGGAGCGCAAGGTCCAATGAGACCCAGTACTTC	CRSARSNETQYF
.	few	TRBV18	TRBJ2-5	TGTGCCAGCTCACCTTCTAACGGGGAAGAGACCCAGTACTTC	CASSPSNGEETQYF
.	many	TRBV10-3	TRBJ1-4	TGTGCCATCAGTGAGGACGACTTCGGTGAAAAACTGTTTTTT	CAISEDDFGEKLFF
TRBD1	many	TRBV28	TRBJ1-2	TGTGCCAGCAGTTTACCCAGGGGGGATGGCTACACCTTC	CASSLPRGDGYTF
.	many	TRBV7-6	TRBJ2-3	TGTGCCAGCAGCTTAGCGCGGCAGCGGGCCACAGATACGCAGTATTTT	CASSLARQRATDTQYF
TRBD1	.	TRBV3-1	TRBJ1-4	TGTGCCAGCAGCCAAGGGACAGGAAATGAAAAACTGTTTTTT	CASSQGTGNEKLFF
.	many	TRBV7-8	TRBJ2-3	TGTGCCAGCAGCTTGTTAAGTATATCTACTAGCACAGATACGCAGTATTTT	CASSLLSISTSTDTQYF
.	few	TRBV27	TRBJ2-1	TGTGCCAGCAGTCCCCGGGACAGGGATAGGACTAGCGGCTTCCCCTACAATGAGCAGTTCTTC	CASSPRDRDRTSGFPYNEQFF
TRBD1	many	TRBV18	TRBJ2-7	TGTGCCAGCTCACCACGGGGACAGGGCTACTACGAGCAGTACTTC	CASSPRGQGYYEQYF
.	many	TRBV6-1	TRBJ1-1	TGTGCCAGCAGTGTCGTACTGGTTGCTGAAGCTTTCTTT	CASSVVLVAEAFF
.	many	TRBV10-3	TRBJ1-2	TGTGCCATTGGACAGTCGGACTATGGCTACACCTTC	CAIGQSDYGYTF
TRBD2	.	TRBV6-5	TRBJ2-1	TGTGCCAGCGGAGCGGGAACTTACAATGAGCAGTTCTTC	CASGAGTYNEQFF
.	medium-sized	TRBV12-3/TRBV12-4	TRBJ2-7	TGTGCCAGCAGTTTATGGGATTACGAGCAGTACTTC	CASSLWDYEQYF
.	many	TRBV5-8	TRBJ1-3	TGTGCCAGCAGCTTGTTCCGTATCTCTGGAAACACCATATATTTT	CASSLFRISGNTIYF
TRBD1	.	TRBV6-5	TRBJ1-5	TGTGCCAGCAGACCGGGACAGGGTAGCAATCAGCCCCAGCATTTT	CASRPGQGSNQPQHF
TRBD2	many	TRBV29-1	TRBJ2-5	TGCAGCGTTGAACGCCCTAGCGGGGGGGGTGAGACCCAGTACTTC	CSVERPSGGGETQYF
TRBD1	many	TRBV7-8	TRBJ2-7	TGTGCCAGCAGCTTAGTACCGGGACAGGGCGTCGAGCAGTACTTC	CASSLVPGQGVEQYF
.	.	TRBV5-1	TRBJ2-5	TGCGCCAGCAGCCCAAAACTCCAAGAGACCCAGTACTTC	CASSPKLQETQYF
TRBD1	.	TRBV5-8	TRBJ2-5	TGTGCCAGCAGCTCGGAACAGGGGGCCTGGGAGACCCAGTACTTC	CASSSEQGAWETQYF
TRBD1	few	TRBV18	TRBJ1-1	TGTGCCAGCTCACCGAGCAGGGGGCTATACACTGAAGCTTTCTTT	CASSPSRGLYTEAFF
.	many	TRBV7-8	TRBJ2-7	TGTGCCAGCAGCAACATAGTGGATACCTACGAGCAGTACTTC	CASSNIVDTYEQYF
TRBD1	few	TRBV30	TRBJ1-6	TGTGCCTGGAGTGCCGGACAGGGTGGTAATTCACCCCTCCACTTT	CAWSAGQGGNSPLHF
.	few	TRBV20-1	TRBJ2-3	TGCAGTGCTAGGTCCTCGGTGGGCCCCGATACGCAGTATTTT	CSARSSVGPDTQYF
.	few	TRBV4-1	TRBJ2-7	TGCGCCAGCAGTCCAGTGTTATCCTACGAGCAGTACTTC	CASSPVLSYEQYF
.	.	TRBV9	TRBJ1-1	TGTGCCAGCAGCGTTGGGAGGGTCCGTGACACTGAAGCTTTCTTT	CASSVGRVRDTEAFF
.	few	TRBV7-2	TRBJ1-3	TGTGCCAGCAGCTCGATGGCAGCTGGAAACACCATATATTTT	CASSSMAAGNTIYF
.	few	TRBV9	TRBJ1-2	TGTGCCAGCAGCCCACGGACTACCCTCTATGGCTACACCTTC	CASSPRTTLYGYTF